This T cell receptor beta chain appears in the sequencing data of a study of blood T cell repertoires in COVID-19 (dated by TCRdb to 2020 to 2021). The study in broad terms: Samples from collaborators originated in the United States, Italy and Spain and spanned both the acute and convalescent phases of COVID-19. The prospective study material was composed of cDNA or gDNA derived from T cells, B-cell-depleted T cells, or PBMCs. Nearly every sample came with metadata listing a de-identified subject ID, COVID-19 status, age in years and sex. The dataset comprised deeply sampled blood TCRbeta repertoires from subjects exposed to, actively infected with, or recovered from COVID-19. The samples were drawn from the first 160 participants of the ongoing ImmuneRACE study and from under 1,500 subjects provided by 6 global collaborators. The repertoires were made available in a free public database intended to serve as a resource for research on the immune response to SARS-CoV-2. Where available, HLA class I and class II types were taken from metadata supplied by the sample provider and were not determined by assay-based typing.

What the work shows at the level of the full study, not this receptor alone: Clinical and demographic metadata were provided uncurated, with the amount varying by source and participant.

TCRbeta CDR3 regions were amplified from genomic DNA using the immunoSEQ Assay, a bias-controlled multiplex PCR. Per the original workflow: Within the assay, amplification of reference gene primers was used to estimate how many nucleated cells each sample contained. To quantify the absolute abundance of each unique TCRbeta CDR3 rearrangement, sequence reads were collapsed and filtered. For each sample, productive Simpson clonality was calculated as the square root of Simpson's diversity index across productive rearrangements. TCRdb took over this immuneACCESS table, retaining in-frame rearrangements with V and J assigned. Such tables are incomplete; in checked studies, under half of the missing clones stem from an unresolved V gene, and the remainder is unexplained. D and trimming come from the DNA, and the V and J calls and clone size come from that table. This sample comprises about 250,000 clones, 65% to 90% of them detected only once. Approximately 4.8% of the sample is in the top ten clones.

Inclusive of the bounding cysteine and phenylalanine, the CDR3 is 15 residues long. Here the CDR3 DNA is all that survives: 45 bases in frame from base 1. Reading the germline V gene gives CDR1 SGHTA and CDR2 FQGNSA. Trimming removed 5 bases from V and 0 bases from J; the gene matches leave 6 bases unexplained. Whole blood was collected in K2EDTA tubes by collaborating institutions according to the institutions' own protocols. For TCRbeta analysis, collaborators shipped samples in one of three forms: frozen whole blood, isolated PBMCs, or DNA extracted from either of those sample types. This clone was counted between two and nine times. Its antigen is still unknown. One base away there is no much larger clone; base qualities are not given.

Material: peripheral blood. The rearrangement joined TRBV7-2 to TRBJ2-7, and 8 bases in between align with TRBD1. The receptor was derived from a woman aged 70-85 years with acute or convalescent COVID-19. DNA sequence: TGTGCCAGCAGCAACTCCGGGACAGGCTCCTACGAGCAGTACTTC. It translates as CASSNSGTGSYEQYF.